These 26 T cell receptor beta chains came from one sample sequenced in a study of blood T cell repertoires in COVID-19. TCRdb's copy holds only in-frame clones and misses some; the assay was immunoSEQ multiplex PCR. Among 200,000 to 250,000 clones listed, 70% to 90% were seen once. Material: PBMCs or T cells enriched from blood (not recorded which). The source of these receptors is a woman aged 50 to 65 with acute COVID-19.

This rearrangement joins TRBV14 to TRBJ2-7, with a possible D match to TRBD2 (6 bases). V dropped 4 bases and J dropped 2 bases, with 18 bases sitting between them. The CDR3 contains 16 residues. CDR1 is SGHDN and CDR2 is FVKESK in the germline V gene. The CDR3 protein is CASSPLVGGITYEQYF. In DNA, the CDR3 is TGTGCCAGCAGCCCTCTGGTGGGGGGAATAACCTACGAGCAGTACTTC.

The rearrangement joins TRBV29-1 to TRBJ2-3, with 10 bases identical to TRBD1. With V trimmed by 6 bases and J by 4 bases, 4 bases remained unmatched. CDR1 and CDR2 from the germline V gene are SQVTM and ANQGSEA. This CDR3 has 13 residues. CDR3 in amino acids: CSVGQGLADTQYF. CDR3 sequence (DNA): TGCAGCGTGGGACAGGGGTTAGCAGATACGCAGTATTTT.

This clone was seen just once. The chain recombines TRBV28 with TRBJ1-6; TRBD1 is a possible D gene (6 bases). V lost 6 bases and J lost 10, with 19 bases in between. This CDR3 has 15 amino acids. Germline CDR1 and CDR2: MDHEN and SYDVKM. This CDR3 reads CASSRNFYRDSPLHF. The CDR3, as DNA: TGTGCCAGCAGCCGCAACTTCTACAGGGACTCACCCCTCCACTTT. Full variable domain (remainder filled in from reference TRBV28 and TRBJ1-6): DVKVTQSSRYLVKRTGEKVFLECVQDMDHENMFWYRQDPGLGLRLIYFSYDVKMKEKGDIPEGYSVSREKKERFSLILESASTNQTSMYLCASSRNFYRDSPLHFGNGTRLTVT.

V gene TRBV28 combines with J gene TRBJ1-3; 9 bases fit TRBD1. V trimming: 5 bases; J trimming: 4 bases; junction bases outside the gene matches: 3. The CDR3 has 14 residues. Germline lookup yields CDR1 MDHEN and CDR2 SYDVKM. CDR3 region: CASSGQGTGNTIYF. CDR3 nucleotides: TGTGCCAGCAGTGGACAGGGGACGGGAAACACCATATATTTT.

This clone was picked up one time. The V call is TRBV9, the J call TRBJ1-2; D may be TRBD1 (5 bases). This CDR3 is 13 amino acids long. Germline V gene lookup returns CDR1 SGDLS and CDR2 YYNGEE. V was shortened by 4 bases and J by 4 bases, with 11 bases between the two germline ends. In nucleotides, the CDR3 is TGTGCCAGCAGCTTCCAGGGTAGCTATGGCTACACCTTC. Encoded protein: CASSFQGSYGYTF.

J is TRBJ2-5 and V is TRBV30, with unresolved D. Germline V CDR1 and CDR2: GTSNPN, SVGIG (reference sequence). Trimming cost V 0 bases and J 0 bases, with 14 bases left between them. The length of the CDR3 is 16 residues. CDR3 nucleotides: TGTGCCTGGAGTGTACAAGTTTCCCTTTACCAAGAGACCCAGTACTTC. This encodes CAWSVQVSLYQETQYF.

V gene TRBV28 combines with J gene TRBJ2-1, with 9 nucleotides matching TRBD1. Germline loops: CDR1 MDHEN, CDR2 SYDVKM. Unmatched junction bases numbered 10, after V lost 5 bases and J lost 8 bases. This CDR3 spans 15 amino acids. The CDR3 nucleotides are TGTGCCAGCAGTACGCCGGGACAGGGTCGGGATGAGCAGTTCTTC. Encoded protein: CASSTPGQGRDEQFF.

The chain recombines TRBV6-5 with TRBJ2-7; a possible D gene is TRBD2 (6 bases). Germline V CDR1 and CDR2: MNHEY, SVGAGI. V gave up 4 bases and J gave up 3 bases, with 13 bases separating them. This CDR3 is built from 14 residues. The DNA for the CDR3 is TGTGCCAGCAGTTCCCACTGGAGGGACTACGAGCAGTACTTC. It yields the protein CASSSHWRDYEQYF.

This chain connects TRBV13 to TRBJ1-2; TRBD1 matches 7 bases. The CDR3 is 15 amino acids. Germline V CDR1 and CDR2: PRHDT, FYEKMQ (reference sequence). J lost 6 bases, V lost 5 bases, and 12 bases had no gene match. The CDR3 here is CASSLQGTDEDGYTF. CDR3 bases: TGTGCCAGCAGCCTTCAAGGGACAGATGAGGATGGCTACACCTTC.

J is TRBJ1-2 and V is TRBV6-1, with D uncertain. V lost 2 bases and J 2 bases, leaving 6 bases between the germline ends. The CDR3 contains 13 residues. The germline V gene has CDR1 MNHNS and CDR2 SASEGT. In nucleotides, the CDR3 is TGTGCCAGCAGTGAATTGGGCAACTATGGCTACACCTTC. It translates to CASSELGNYGYTF.

The rearrangement links TRBV19 to TRBJ2-1, with TRBD1 identical over 7 bases. Trimming took 6 bases from V and 2 from J; bases not matched to a gene: 7. Germline CDR1 is LNHDA and CDR2 is SQIVND (reference sequence). The CDR3 is 15 residues long. CDR3 amino acids: CASRADRAPYNEQFF. The CDR3 DNA sequence: TGTGCCAGTAGGGCTGACAGGGCCCCCTACAATGAGCAGTTCTTC.

The chain has TRBV15 and TRBJ2-1; 8 bases line up with TRBD2. V was clipped by 6 bases and J by 10 bases; unmatched bases: 17. Germline loops: CDR1 LNHNV, CDR2 YYDKDF (reference sequence). There are 16 residues in the CDR3. CDR3 in amino acids: CATSVFLGLANREQFF. CDR3 bases: TGTGCCACCAGTGTTTTTCTTGGACTAGCAAATAGGGAGCAGTTCTTC. The complete variable domain, with remaining parts taken from reference TRBV15 and TRBJ2-1, reads DAMVIQNPRYQVTQFGKPVTLSCSQTLNHNVMYWYQQKSSQAPKLLFHYYDKDFNNEADTPDNFQSRRPNTSFCFLDIRSPGLGDTAMYLCATSVFLGLANREQFFGPGTRLTVL.

The rearrangement uses TRBV5-1 and TRBJ2-5; 9 nucleotides agree with TRBD2. The junction had 8 bases not matched to a gene; V was cut back by 5 bases and J by 3 bases. CDR1 is SGHRS, CDR2 YFSETQ, per germline. The CDR3 contains 15 residues. The CDR3 here is CASRRGLADEETQYF. CDR3 nucleotides: TGCGCCAGCAGACGGGGACTAGCAGACGAAGAGACCCAGTACTTC.

Here the CDR3 DNA reads TGTGCCAGCAGTATCCTCAGGCTTGGAGATACGCAGTATTTT. Its translation is CASSILRLGDTQYF. This chain connects TRBV2 to TRBJ2-3; unclear D gene. The CDR3 length is 14 residues. The V end was cut by 5 bases, the J end by 5 bases, with 14 bases between. Germline CDR1 is SNHLY and CDR2 is FYNNEI.

The J gene is TRBJ2-7, the V gene TRBV4-2; D unclear. V was shortened by 0 bases and J by 4 bases, with 4 bases between the two germline ends. CDR1 and CDR2 (germline): LGHNA, YNFKEQ. The CDR3 is 12 amino acids. CDR3 amino acids: CASSQDMYEQYF. CDR3 in DNA: TGTGCCAGCAGCCAAGATATGTACGAGCAGTACTTC.

The genes are TRBV9 and TRBJ2-1, with a weak D call TRBD2 (5 bases). From germline, CDR1 is SGDLS and CDR2 YYNGEE. V was clipped by 0 bases and J by 0 bases, with 16 bases between them. The CDR3 loop spans 18 amino acids. The chain's CDR3 is CASSVGLGRAGSYNEQFF. CDR3 in DNA: TGTGCCAGCAGCGTAGGGCTAGGGCGGGCTGGCTCCTACAATGAGCAGTTCTTC.

The chain links TRBV7-8 to TRBJ2-2; 11 nucleotides agree with TRBD1. Trimming cost V 4 bases and J 5 bases; bases outside gene matches: 6. Germline loops: CDR1 SGHVS, CDR2 FQNEAQ. The CDR3 length is 16 residues. CDR3 sequence reads: CASSWGQGGRTGELFF. CDR3 bases: TGTGCCAGCAGCTGGGGACAGGGGGGGAGAACCGGGGAGCTGTTTTTT.

The table lists this clone with a count of one. V is TRBV7-6 and J is TRBJ1-2, with D possibly matching TRBD1 (5 bases). Trimming removed 6 bases from V and 7 bases from J, with 15 bases in between. Germline lookup yields CDR1 SGHVS and CDR2 FNYEAQ. The CDR3 is 13 residues long. In DNA form, the CDR3 reads TGTGCCAGCAGTCCCGGGGGGAGTCTTGGCTACACCTTC. Residues: CASSPGGSLGYTF.

The V gene is TRBV6-5, the J gene TRBJ2-3; the match to TRBD1 covers 7 bases. Germline values: CDR1 MNHEY, CDR2 SVGAGI. This CDR3 comprises 14 residues. The trim removed 6 bases at V and 1 base at J, leaving 4 bases unmatched. The CDR3 loop reads CASSKQGGTDTQYF. The CDR3 DNA follows: TGTGCCAGCAGCAAGCAGGGGGGCACAGATACGCAGTATTTT.

The rearrangement links TRBV7-3 to TRBJ2-2; TRBD1 is a possible D gene (5 bases). Trimming pared 2 bases from V and 4 bases from J, leaving 8 bases between. The CDR3 extends over 14 amino acids. Germline V CDR1 and CDR2: SGHTA, FQGTGA. The CDR3 reads CASSLQGTTGELFF. DNA of the CDR3: TGTGCCAGCAGCTTACAGGGTACCACCGGGGAGCTGTTTTTT.

The chain combines TRBV7-2 with TRBJ2-1; D unclear. In germline, CDR1 is SGHTA, CDR2 FQGNSA. The CDR3 contains 13 residues. The V and J ends lost 1 base and 6 bases respectively, with 7 bases between them. CDR3 region: CASSLVGFNEQFF. The CDR3 DNA follows: TGTGCCAGCAGCTTAGTGGGCTTCAATGAGCAGTTCTTC.

The genes are TRBV6-5 and TRBJ1-2; maybe TRBD1 (5 bases). Trimming cost V 2 bases and J 3 bases, with 10 bases left between them. The length of the CDR3 is 14 residues. CDR1 is MNHEY and CDR2 is SVGAGI in the germline V gene. CDR3 sequence: CASSYHQGDYGYTF. CDR3 in DNA: TGTGCCAGCAGTTACCACCAGGGCGACTATGGCTACACCTTC.

This clone was seen once. This rearrangement joins TRBV30 to TRBJ2-2; perhaps TRBD1 as D (5 bases). From germline, CDR1 is GTSNPN and CDR2 SVGIG (reference sequence). The CDR3 contains 13 residues. With 1 base removed from V and 7 bases from J, the gap between germline ends came to 10 bases. CDR3 protein: CAWSGGSDGELFF. The CDR3 DNA sequence: TGTGCCTGGAGTGGGGGCAGCGACGGGGAGCTGTTTTTT. Based on the CDR3 plus reference TRBV30 and TRBJ2-2, the full variable domain is SQTIHQWPATLVQPVGSPLSLECTVEGTSNPNLYWYRQAAGRGLQLLFYSVGIGQISSEVPQNLSASRPQDRQFILSSKKLLLSDSGFYLCAWSGGSDGELFFGEGSRLTVL.

The chain recombines TRBV30 with TRBJ2-3; 16 bases fit TRBD2. Trimming cost V 4 bases and J 4 bases; bases outside gene matches: 5. Germline V gene sequence: CDR1 GTSNPN, CDR2 SVGIG (reference sequence). The CDR3 sequence is 16 residues long. CDR3 in amino acids: CAWTWGLAGGADTQYF. CDR3 nucleotide sequence: TGTGCCTGGACTTGGGGACTAGCGGGAGGGGCAGATACGCAGTATTTT.

J is TRBJ1-1 and V is TRBV7-8; 7 positions agree with TRBD1. The CDR3 totals 14 residues. J was trimmed by 1 base and V by 5 bases; bases with no gene match: 4. CDR1 is SGHVS, CDR2 FQNEAQ, per germline. The CDR3 loop is CASSLTGPNTEAFF. The CDR3 region has the DNA TGTGCCAGCAGCCTGACAGGGCCGAACACTGAAGCTTTCTTT.

The V and J genes are TRBV27 and TRBJ1-2; 9 nucleotides agree with TRBD1. The CDR3 runs 17 residues. With V trimmed by 5 bases and J by 6 bases, 16 bases remained unmatched. Germline CDR1 and CDR2: MNHEY and SMNVEV (reference sequence). The CDR3 DNA sequence: TGTGCCAGCAGTCCTTTTTTAACCCTGGGACAGGGAAATGGCTACACCTTC. It translates to CASSPFLTLGQGNGYTF.